These T cell receptor beta chains were read from a single sample in a study of blood T cell repertoires in COVID-19. Profiling relied on immunoSEQ multiplex PCR, and the TCRdb table lists in-frame clones only, not all of them. The sample yields roughly 260,000 clones, around nine tenths seen once. Sequencing was carried out using peripheral blood. The receptors originated from a man aged 35-49 years who had recovered from COVID-19. The CDR3 runs from the conserved cysteine through the conserved F or W. A D gene is named only where the DNA matches it firmly. Clone size is shown for a subset of rows, as once, few, many or a class of expanded clone.

v_call	cdr3_length	clone_size	j_call	d_call	cdr3_aa	cdr3_nt
TRBV7-9	18	-	TRBJ2-3	TRBD1	CASSSPPWDSLGTDTQYF	TGTGCCAGCAGCTCACCCCCCTGGGACAGCCTTGGGACAGATACGCAGTATTTT
TRBV6-6	12	-	TRBJ1-1	-	CASSLAGTEAFF	TGTGCCAGCAGCCTGGCGGGGACCGAGGCTTTCTTT
TRBV6-2/TRBV6-3	16	-	TRBJ1-1	-	CASSYGFVGAHPEAFF	TGTGCCAGCAGTTACGGGTTCGTGGGGGCGCATCCTGAAGCTTTCTTT
TRBV5-4	14	-	TRBJ2-5	-	CASSLNSRQETQYF	TGTGCCAGCAGCTTAAATTCCAGACAAGAGACCCAGTACTTC
TRBV2	17	-	TRBJ2-3	-	CASSEISPHVGTDTQYF	TGTGCCAGCAGTGAAATTAGCCCTCATGTAGGCACAGATACGCAGTATTTT
TRBV10-3	12	few	TRBJ1-5	-	CAISVDNQPQHF	TGTGCCATCAGTGTAGACAATCAGCCCCAGCATTTT
TRBV21-1	14	-	TRBJ2-7	-	CASSKWRQNYEQYF	TGTGCCAGCAGCAAATGGCGACAGAACTACGAGCAGTACTTC
TRBV9	14	-	TRBJ1-2	TRBD1	CASSVGTGDYGYTF	TGTGCCAGCAGCGTAGGGACAGGCGACTATGGCTACACCTTC
TRBV7-2	12	-	TRBJ2-7	-	CASRDSYYEQYF	TGTGCCAGCAGGGACTCATACTACGAGCAGTACTTC
TRBV5-1	16	-	TRBJ2-3	-	CASSLGQVPVGDTQYF	TGCGCCAGCAGCTTGGGGCAGGTACCCGTGGGAGATACGCAGTATTTT
TRBV27	14	-	TRBJ1-1	-	CASSFLSGNTEAFF	TGTGCCAGCAGTTTTCTATCAGGGAACACTGAAGCTTTCTTT
TRBV7-2	12	-	TRBJ2-2	-	CASSSFGGELFF	TGTGCCAGCAGCTCCTTCGGGGGGGAGCTGTTTTTT
TRBV6-2/TRBV6-3	15	-	TRBJ1-2	TRBD1	CASSWDRSRGYGYTF	TGTGCCAGCAGTTGGGACAGGTCGCGAGGCTATGGCTACACCTTC
TRBV11-3	17	few	TRBJ2-2	TRBD1	CASSFSRTGGSSGELFF	TGTGCCAGCAGCTTTAGCAGGACAGGGGGCTCATCCGGGGAGCTGTTTTTT
TRBV7-9	13	-	TRBJ2-7	TRBD2	CASSVAGGYEQYF	TGTGCCAGCAGCGTCGCGGGAGGCTACGAGCAGTACTTC
TRBV13	14	-	TRBJ2-7	-	CASSGPNPNYEQYF	TGTGCCAGCAGTGGGCCCAACCCGAACTACGAGCAGTACTTC
TRBV21-1	16	-	TRBJ2-2	-	CASSKGQGRGTGELFF	TGTGCCAGCAGCAAAGGACAGGGTCGGGGCACCGGGGAGCTGTTTTTT
TRBV4-2	17	-	TRBJ2-1	TRBD2	CASSHYTGASGRNEQFF	TGTGCCAGCAGCCACTATACTGGGGCTAGCGGGAGGAATGAGCAGTTCTTC
TRBV15	13	-	TRBJ2-3	-	CATSRVSGDTQYF	TGTGCCACCAGCAGAGTTTCCGGGGATACGCAGTATTTT
TRBV19	16	many	TRBJ1-2	TRBD1	CASSSWDRLANYGYTF	TGTGCCAGTAGTTCCTGGGACAGACTGGCTAACTATGGCTACACCTTC
TRBV7-7	15	-	TRBJ2-2	TRBD1	CASSLRQGWTGELFF	TGTGCCAGCAGCCTAAGACAGGGGTGGACCGGGGAGCTGTTTTTT
TRBV5-1	16	once	TRBJ1-6	-	CASSAVPGGGNSPLHF	TGCGCCAGCAGCGCAGTCCCCGGGGGGGGGAATTCACCCCTCCACTTT
TRBV4-3	17	-	TRBJ2-5	TRBD2	CASSQDFRGLPQETQYF	TGCGCCAGCAGCCAAGATTTTCGGGGACTACCTCAAGAGACCCAGTACTTC
TRBV9	14	-	TRBJ1-6	-	CASSVGQVNSPLHF	TGTGCCAGCAGCGTAGGACAGGTTAATTCACCCCTCCACTTT
TRBV19	17	-	TRBJ1-6	-	CASSTRHDLSYNSPLHF	TGTGCCAGTAGTACCAGACACGACCTCTCCTATAATTCACCCCTCCACTTT
TRBV7-6	15	-	TRBJ1-1	TRBD1	CASSLSQGAGTEAFF	TGTGCCAGCAGCTTATCGCAGGGGGCGGGCACTGAAGCTTTCTTT
TRBV18	16	-	TRBJ2-1	TRBD2	CASPHGGLADYNEQFF	TGTGCCAGCCCACACGGGGGACTAGCGGATTACAATGAGCAGTTCTTC
TRBV24-1	17	-	TRBJ2-3	TRBD1	CATSDGTGGFRTDTQYF	TGTGCCACCAGTGATGGGACAGGGGGGTTTCGCACAGATACGCAGTATTTT
TRBV28	19	-	TRBJ2-7	TRBD2	CASSSWVIVEREVPYEQYF	TGTGCCAGCAGTTCATGGGTTATAGTGGAGCGGGAGGTTCCCTACGAGCAGTACTTC
TRBV15	12	-	TRBJ2-5	-	CATSRDEGRKYF	TGTGCCACCAGCAGAGATGAGGGCCGAAAGTACTTC
TRBV7-9	14	-	TRBJ2-7	TRBD2	CASRNGGNLYEQYF	TGTGCCAGCCGGAACGGGGGGAACCTCTACGAGCAGTACTTC
TRBV6-5	15	-	TRBJ1-2	-	CASTNRETSPYGYTF	TGTGCCAGCACCAACAGGGAAACGAGTCCCTATGGCTACACCTTC
TRBV7-9	13	-	TRBJ2-1	-	CASSPAQGNEQFF	TGTGCCAGCAGCCCGGCTCAGGGCAATGAGCAGTTCTTC
TRBV5-5	15	-	TRBJ2-7	TRBD2	CASSPSGRNLYEQYF	TGTGCCAGCAGCCCCAGCGGGAGGAACCTCTACGAGCAGTACTTC
TRBV19	14	-	TRBJ2-5	-	CASSIGGNQETQYF	TGTGCCAGTAGTATAGGAGGGAATCAAGAGACCCAGTACTTC
TRBV2	15	-	TRBJ1-3	-	CASSEQGSLRATIYF	TGTGCCAGCAGTGAACAGGGCAGCCTACGAGCCACCATATATTTT
TRBV10-1	16	-	TRBJ2-7	TRBD2	CASRRGTSGSAYEQYF	TGCGCCAGCAGGAGAGGGACTAGCGGGAGCGCGTACGAGCAGTACTTC
TRBV7-9	16	-	TRBJ2-3	-	CASSEGGWVHTDTQYF	TGTGCCAGCAGCGAAGGAGGGTGGGTTCACACAGATACGCAGTATTTT
TRBV11-2	16	-	TRBJ2-7	TRBD2	CASSPRLAGVSYEQYF	TGTGCCAGCAGCCCCCGACTAGCGGGGGTCTCCTACGAGCAGTACTTC
TRBV5-6	13	-	TRBJ1-2	TRBD1	CASSPGTAYGYTF	TGTGCCAGCAGCCCCGGGACAGCCTATGGCTACACCTTC
TRBV18	15	-	TRBJ1-2	-	CASSPPSSSNYGYTF	TGTGCCAGCTCACCACCTTCTTCCTCTAACTATGGCTACACCTTC
TRBV6-6	15	-	TRBJ1-1	TRBD1	CASSYLGQGAGEAFF	TGTGCCAGCAGTTACTTAGGACAGGGGGCAGGCGAAGCTTTCTTT
TRBV7-2	12	-	TRBJ1-1	-	CASSHWGGDAFF	TGTGCCAGCAGCCACTGGGGGGGTGACGCTTTCTTT
TRBV6-4	14	-	TRBJ2-1	-	CASSAALGNNEQFF	TGTGCCAGCAGTGCAGCCCTAGGTAACAATGAGCAGTTCTTC
TRBV5-4	16	-	TRBJ2-2	TRBD2	CASSGGTSSEAGELFF	TGTGCCAGCAGCGGGGGGACTAGCTCAGAGGCCGGGGAGCTGTTTTTT
TRBV4-3	20	-	TRBJ2-7	TRBD2	CASSQDTVGLAGPISYEQYF	TGCGCCAGCAGCCAAGATACAGTTGGGCTAGCGGGACCGATCTCCTACGAGCAGTACTTC
TRBV29-1	14	-	TRBJ1-2	TRBD1	CSVPGTGPNYGYTF	TGCAGCGTCCCCGGGACAGGGCCAAACTATGGCTACACCTTC
TRBV4-1	14	once	TRBJ2-3	-	CASSPDGATDTQYF	TGCGCCAGCAGCCCTGATGGGGCCACAGATACGCAGTATTTT
TRBV19	16	once	TRBJ1-2	-	CASSMVLYPGGDGYTF	TGTGCCAGTAGTATGGTTCTCTATCCCGGAGGAGATGGCTACACCTTC
TRBV11-2	16	-	TRBJ2-2	TRBD2	CASSSIAGGPGGELFF	TGTGCCAGCAGCTCCATAGCGGGAGGGCCAGGCGGGGAGCTGTTTTTT
TRBV30	17	-	TRBJ2-6	TRBD1	CAWGGTGGTSGANVLTF	TGTGCCTGGGGTGGGACAGGGGGTACCTCTGGGGCCAACGTCCTGACTTTC
TRBV6-5	15	-	TRBJ2-3	TRBD2	CASRLAGGGTDTQYF	TGTGCCAGCAGACTAGCGGGGGGCGGCACAGATACGCAGTATTTT
TRBV5-1	15	-	TRBJ2-1	TRBD2	CASSLGSGSGDEQFF	TGCGCCAGCAGCTTGGGTAGCGGGAGCGGAGATGAGCAGTTCTTC
TRBV5-6	17	-	TRBJ1-6	-	CASSLGAGGPYNSPLHF	TGTGCCAGCAGCTTGGGGGCCGGGGGTCCGTATAATTCACCCCTCCACTTT
TRBV6-4	13	-	TRBJ1-5	-	CASSVGPNQPQHF	TGTGCCAGCAGTGTGGGCCCAAATCAGCCCCAGCATTTT
TRBV30	15	once	TRBJ1-1	TRBD1	CACRSPGQRGTEAFF	TGTGCCTGCCGAAGCCCGGGACAGAGGGGAACTGAAGCTTTCTTT
TRBV27	14	once	TRBJ2-7	TRBD1	CASSYRGRSYEQYF	TGTGCCAGCAGTTACAGGGGACGCTCCTACGAGCAGTACTTC
TRBV18	15	once	TRBJ2-7	TRBD2	CASSRLAGDLNEQYF	TGTGCCAGCTCACGACTAGCGGGAGATCTGAACGAGCAGTACTTC